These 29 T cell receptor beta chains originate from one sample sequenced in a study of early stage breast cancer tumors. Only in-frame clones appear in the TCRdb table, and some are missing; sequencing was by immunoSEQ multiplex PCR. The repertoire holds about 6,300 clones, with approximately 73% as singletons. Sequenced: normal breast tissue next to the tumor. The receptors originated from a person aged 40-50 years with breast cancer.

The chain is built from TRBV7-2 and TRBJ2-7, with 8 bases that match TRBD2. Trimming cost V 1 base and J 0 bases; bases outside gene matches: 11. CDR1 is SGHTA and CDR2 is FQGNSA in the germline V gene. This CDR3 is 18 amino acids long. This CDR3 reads CASSLVRLGSGSSYEQYF. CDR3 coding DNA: TGTGCCAGCAGCTTAGTGAGGTTAGGAAGCGGGAGCTCCTACGAGCAGTACTTC. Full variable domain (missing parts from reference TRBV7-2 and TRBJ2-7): GAGVSQSPSNKVTEKGKDVELRCDPISGHTALYWYRQSLGQGLEFLIYFQGNSAPDKSGLPSDRFSAERTGGSVSTLTIQRTQQEDSAVYLCASSLVRLGSGSSYEQYFGPGTRLTVT.

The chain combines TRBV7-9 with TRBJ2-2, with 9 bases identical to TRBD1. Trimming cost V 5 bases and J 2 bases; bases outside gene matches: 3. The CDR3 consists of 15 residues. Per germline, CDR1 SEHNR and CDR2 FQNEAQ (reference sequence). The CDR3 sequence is CASSRGQGNTGELFF. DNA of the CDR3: TGTGCCAGCAGCCGGGGACAGGGAAACACCGGGGAGCTGTTTTTT. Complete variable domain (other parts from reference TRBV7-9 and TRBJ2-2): DTGVSQNPRHKITKRGQNVTFRCDPISEHNRLYWYRQTLGQGPEFLTYFQNEAQLEKSRLLSDRFSAERPKGSFSTLEIQRTEQGDSAMYLCASSRGQGNTGELFFGEGSRLTVL.

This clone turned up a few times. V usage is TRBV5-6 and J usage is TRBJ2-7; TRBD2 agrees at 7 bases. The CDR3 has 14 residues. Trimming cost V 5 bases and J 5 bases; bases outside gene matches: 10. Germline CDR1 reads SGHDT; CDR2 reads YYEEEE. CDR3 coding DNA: TGTGCCAGCAGAGGGAGGGTCCCCCCGCACGAGCAGTACTTC. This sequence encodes CASRGRVPPHEQYF.

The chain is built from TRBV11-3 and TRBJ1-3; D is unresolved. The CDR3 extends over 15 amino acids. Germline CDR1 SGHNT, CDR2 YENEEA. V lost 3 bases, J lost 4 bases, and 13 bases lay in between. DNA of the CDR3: TGTGCCAGCAGCTTCCTCAGTTCTGCCGGAAACACCATATATTTT. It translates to CASSFLSSAGNTIYF.

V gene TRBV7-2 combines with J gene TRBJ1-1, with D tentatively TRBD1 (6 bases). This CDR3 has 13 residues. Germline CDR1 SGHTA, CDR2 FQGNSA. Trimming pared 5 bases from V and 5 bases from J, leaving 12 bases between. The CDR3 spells CASSRFQGTEAFF. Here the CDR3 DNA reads TGTGCCAGCAGCCGGTTCCAGGGGACTGAAGCTTTCTTT.

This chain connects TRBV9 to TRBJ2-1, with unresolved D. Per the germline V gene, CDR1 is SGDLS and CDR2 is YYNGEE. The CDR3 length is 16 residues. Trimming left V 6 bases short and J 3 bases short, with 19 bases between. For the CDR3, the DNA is TGTGCCAGCACCAAAAGTCAGGAACCCGGCTACAATGAGCAGTTCTTC. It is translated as CASTKSQEPGYNEQFF.

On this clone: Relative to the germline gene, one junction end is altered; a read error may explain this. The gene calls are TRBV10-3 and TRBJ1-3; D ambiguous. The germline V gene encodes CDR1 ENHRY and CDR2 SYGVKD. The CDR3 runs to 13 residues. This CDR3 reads CAITVGPGNTIYF. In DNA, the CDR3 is TGTGCCATCACAGTTGGACCTGGGAACACCATATATTTT.

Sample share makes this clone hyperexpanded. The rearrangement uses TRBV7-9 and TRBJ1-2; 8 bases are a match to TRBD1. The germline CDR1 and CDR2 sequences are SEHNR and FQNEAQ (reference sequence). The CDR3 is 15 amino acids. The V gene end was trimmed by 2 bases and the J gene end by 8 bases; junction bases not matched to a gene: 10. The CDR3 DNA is TGTGCCAGCAGCTTACGCGGACAGGGCGTGGAAGGCTACACCTTC. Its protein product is CASSLRGQGVEGYTF.

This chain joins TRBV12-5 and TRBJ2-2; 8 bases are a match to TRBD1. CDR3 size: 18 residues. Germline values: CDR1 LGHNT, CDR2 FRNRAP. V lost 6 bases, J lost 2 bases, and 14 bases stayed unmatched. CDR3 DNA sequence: TGTGCTAGTGGCTCTGGGGGGACAGGAGCATTAAACACCGGGGAGCTGTTTTTT. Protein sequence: CASGSGGTGALNTGELFF.

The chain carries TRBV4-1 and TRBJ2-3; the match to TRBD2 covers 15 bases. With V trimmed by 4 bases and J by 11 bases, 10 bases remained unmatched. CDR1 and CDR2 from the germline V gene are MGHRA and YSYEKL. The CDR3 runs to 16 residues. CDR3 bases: TGCGCCAGCAGCCTGGCGGGGGGACTAGCGGGAGGAATGCAGTATTTT. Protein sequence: CASSLAGGLAGGMQYF.

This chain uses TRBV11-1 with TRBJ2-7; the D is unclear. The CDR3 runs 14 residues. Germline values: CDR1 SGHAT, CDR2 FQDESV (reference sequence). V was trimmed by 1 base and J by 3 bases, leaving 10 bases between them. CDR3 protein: CASSLGLMGYEQYF. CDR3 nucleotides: TGTGCCAGCAGCTTAGGACTCATGGGCTACGAGCAGTACTTC.

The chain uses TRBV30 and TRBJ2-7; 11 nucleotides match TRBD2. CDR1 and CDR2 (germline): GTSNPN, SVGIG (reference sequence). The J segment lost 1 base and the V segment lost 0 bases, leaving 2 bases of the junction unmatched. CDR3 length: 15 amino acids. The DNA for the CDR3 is TGTGCCTGGAGTGTACTAGCGGGAGTTTCCTACGAGCAGTACTTC. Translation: CAWSVLAGVSYEQYF.

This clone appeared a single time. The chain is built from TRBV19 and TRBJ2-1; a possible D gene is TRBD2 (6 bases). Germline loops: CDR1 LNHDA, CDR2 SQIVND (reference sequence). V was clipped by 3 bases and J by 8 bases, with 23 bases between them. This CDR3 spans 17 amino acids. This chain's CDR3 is CASSISGRAGSPDEQFF. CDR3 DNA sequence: TGTGCCAGTAGTATTTCGGGCAGGGCGGGGTCCCCTGATGAGCAGTTCTTC.

CDR3 region: CAISTGTALNTEAFF. The CDR3 bases are TGTGCCATCAGTACCGGGACAGCCCTGAACACTGAAGCTTTCTTT. The V call is TRBV10-3, the J call TRBJ1-1; 7 bases match TRBD1. This CDR3 has 15 amino acids. V lost 5 bases and J lost 0; bases outside the gene matches: 6. Germline V gives CDR1 ENHRY, CDR2 SYGVKD.

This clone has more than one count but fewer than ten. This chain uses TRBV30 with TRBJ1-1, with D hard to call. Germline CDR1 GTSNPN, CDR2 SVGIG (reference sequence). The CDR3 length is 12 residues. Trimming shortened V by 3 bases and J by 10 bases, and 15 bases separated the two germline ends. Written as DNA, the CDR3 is TGTGCCTGGAGCGGGGAACGGGCAGGAGCTTTCTTT. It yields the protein CAWSGERAGAFF. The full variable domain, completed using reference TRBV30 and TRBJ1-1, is SQTIHQWPATLVQPVGSPLSLECTVEGTSNPNLYWYRQAAGRGLQLLFYSVGIGQISSEVPQNLSASRPQDRQFILSSKKLLLSDSGFYLCAWSGERAGAFFGQGTRLTVV.

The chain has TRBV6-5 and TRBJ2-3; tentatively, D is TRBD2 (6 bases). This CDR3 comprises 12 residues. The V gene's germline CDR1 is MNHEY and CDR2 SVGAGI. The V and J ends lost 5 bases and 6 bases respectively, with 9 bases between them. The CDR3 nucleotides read TGTGCCAGCAGTCGGGACTCGGATACGCAGTATTTT. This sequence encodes CASSRDSDTQYF.

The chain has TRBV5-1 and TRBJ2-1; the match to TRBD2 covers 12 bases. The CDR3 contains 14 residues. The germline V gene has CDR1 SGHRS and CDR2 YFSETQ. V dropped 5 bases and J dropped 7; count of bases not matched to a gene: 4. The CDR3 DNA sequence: TGCGCCAGCAGGTATCTAGCGGGAGGGAATGAGCAGTTCTTC. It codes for CASRYLAGGNEQFF.

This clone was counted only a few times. CDR3 region: CASSWSAATNEKLFF. The CDR3 coding sequence is TGTGCCAGTAGTTGGAGCGCCGCAACTAATGAAAAACTGTTTTTT. The chain joins TRBV19 to TRBJ1-4; D not certain. Trimming removed 5 bases from V and 0 bases from J, with 10 bases in between. CDR1 is LNHDA, CDR2 SQIVND, per germline (reference sequence). The CDR3 runs to 15 residues.

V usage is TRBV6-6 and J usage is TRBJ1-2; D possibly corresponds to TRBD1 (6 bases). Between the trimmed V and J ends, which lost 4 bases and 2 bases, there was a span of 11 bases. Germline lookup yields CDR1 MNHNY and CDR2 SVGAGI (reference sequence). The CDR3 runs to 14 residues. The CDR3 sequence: CASSSLGGNYGYTF. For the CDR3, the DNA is TGTGCCAGCAGTTCCCTAGGGGGAAACTATGGCTACACCTTC.

DNA of the CDR3: TGTGCCTGGCGACAGGGAAGGATCCCCTACGAGCAGTACTTC. It translates to CAWRQGRIPYEQYF. The V gene is TRBV30, the J gene TRBJ2-7; 7 positions agree with TRBD1. CDR3 length equals 14 residues. The ends lost 5 bases at V and 2 bases at J; junction bases unmatched: 9. Germline-derived CDR1 and CDR2 are GTSNPN and SVGIG (reference sequence). Variable domain in full (rest from reference TRBV30 and TRBJ2-7): SQTIHQWPATLVQPVGSPLSLECTVEGTSNPNLYWYRQAAGRGLQLLFYSVGIGQISSEVPQNLSASRPQDRQFILSSKKLLLSDSGFYLCAWRQGRIPYEQYFGPGTRLTVT.

The CDR3 nucleotides read TGTGCCAGCAGCGCGCTTGGGAATGAGCAGTTCTTC. It encodes CASSALGNEQFF. The gene calls are TRBV11-2 and TRBJ2-1, with unresolved D. Germline V gives CDR1 SGHAT, CDR2 FQNNGV. The CDR3 totals 12 residues. The V end was cut by 5 bases, the J end by 7 bases, with 9 bases between.

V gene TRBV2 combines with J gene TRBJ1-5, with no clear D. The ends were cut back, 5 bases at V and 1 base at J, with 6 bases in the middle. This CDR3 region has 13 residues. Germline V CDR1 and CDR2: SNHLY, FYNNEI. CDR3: CASSPSSNQPQHF. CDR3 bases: TGTGCCAGCAGTCCTTCGAGCAATCAGCCCCAGCATTTT. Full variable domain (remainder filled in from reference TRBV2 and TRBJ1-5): EPEVTQTPSHQVTQMGQEVILRCVPISNHLYFYWYRQILGQKVEFLVSFYNNEISEKSEIFDDQFSVERPDGSNFTLKIRSTKLEDSAMYFCASSPSSNQPQHFGDGTRLSIL.

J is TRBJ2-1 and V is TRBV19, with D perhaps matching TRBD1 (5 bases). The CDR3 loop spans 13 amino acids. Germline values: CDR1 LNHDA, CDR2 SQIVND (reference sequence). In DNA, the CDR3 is TGTGTTCCAGCAAGACAGTCTCACAATGAGCAGTTCTTC. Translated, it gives CVPARQSHNEQFF.

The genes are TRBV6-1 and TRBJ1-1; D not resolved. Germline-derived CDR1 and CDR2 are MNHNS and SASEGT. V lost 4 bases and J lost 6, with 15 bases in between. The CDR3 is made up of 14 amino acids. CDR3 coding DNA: TGTGCCAGCAGTGTTGACGGCTTTAGGGCTGAAGCTTTCTTT. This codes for CASSVDGFRAEAFF.

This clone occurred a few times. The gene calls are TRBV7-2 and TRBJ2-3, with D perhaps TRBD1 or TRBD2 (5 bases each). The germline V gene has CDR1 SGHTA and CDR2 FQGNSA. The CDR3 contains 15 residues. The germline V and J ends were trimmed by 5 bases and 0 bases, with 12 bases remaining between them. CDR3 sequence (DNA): TGTGCCAGCAGCGGGGACGGTACTAGCACAGATACGCAGTATTTT. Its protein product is CASSGDGTSTDTQYF.

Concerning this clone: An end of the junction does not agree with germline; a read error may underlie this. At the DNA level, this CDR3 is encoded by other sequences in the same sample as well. This CDR3 reads CASSVAGESEETQYF. CDR3 coding DNA: TGCGCCAGCAGTGTTGCGGGAGAATCGGAAGAGACCCAGTACTTC. J is TRBJ2-5 and V is TRBV2; 7 nucleotides match TRBD2. The V gene's germline CDR1 is SNHLY and CDR2 FYNNEI. The CDR3 is made up of 15 amino acids.

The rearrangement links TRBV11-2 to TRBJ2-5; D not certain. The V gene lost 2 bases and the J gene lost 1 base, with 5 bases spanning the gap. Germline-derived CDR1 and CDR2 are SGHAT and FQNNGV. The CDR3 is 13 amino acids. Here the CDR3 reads CASSLHSQETQYF. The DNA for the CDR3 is TGTGCCAGCAGCTTACACTCCCAAGAGACCCAGTACTTC.

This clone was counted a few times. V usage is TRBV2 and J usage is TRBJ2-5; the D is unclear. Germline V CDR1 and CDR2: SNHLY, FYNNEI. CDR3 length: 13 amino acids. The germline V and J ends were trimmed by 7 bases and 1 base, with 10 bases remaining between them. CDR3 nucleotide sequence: TGTGCCAGCACAGAACCGTTCCAAGAGACCCAGTACTTC. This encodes CASTEPFQETQYF. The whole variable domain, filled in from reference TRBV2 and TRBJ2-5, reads EPEVTQTPSHQVTQMGQEVILRCVPISNHLYFYWYRQILGQKVEFLVSFYNNEISEKSEIFDDQFSVERPDGSNFTLKIRSTKLEDSAMYFCASTEPFQETQYFGPGTRLLVL.

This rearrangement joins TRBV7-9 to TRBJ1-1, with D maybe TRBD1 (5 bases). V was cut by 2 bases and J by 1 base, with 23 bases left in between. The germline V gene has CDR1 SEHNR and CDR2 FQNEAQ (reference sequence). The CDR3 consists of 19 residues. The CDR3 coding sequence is TGTGCCAGCAGCTTAACTGGCAGGGAATCGCGACTTAAGAACACTGAAGCTTTCTTT. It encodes CASSLTGRESRLKNTEAFF.